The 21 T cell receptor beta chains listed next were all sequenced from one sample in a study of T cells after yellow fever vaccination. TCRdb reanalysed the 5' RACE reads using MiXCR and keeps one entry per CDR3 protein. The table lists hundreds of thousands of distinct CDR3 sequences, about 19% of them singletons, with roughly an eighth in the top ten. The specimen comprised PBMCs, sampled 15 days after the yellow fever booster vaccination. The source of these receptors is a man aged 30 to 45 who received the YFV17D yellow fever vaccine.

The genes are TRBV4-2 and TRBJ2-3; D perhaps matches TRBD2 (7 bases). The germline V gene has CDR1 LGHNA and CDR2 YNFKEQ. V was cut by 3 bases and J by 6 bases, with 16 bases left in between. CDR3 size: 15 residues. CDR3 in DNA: TGTGCCAGCAGCCACTCCACAGGGCGGGAGGATACGCAGTATTTT. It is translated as CASSHSTGREDTQYF.

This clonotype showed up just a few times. For the CDR3, the DNA is TGTGCCAGCAGCTCCTCCACTAGCGGGAGGCGAGAGACCCAGTACTTC. It translates to CASSSSTSGRRETQYF. The chain links TRBV7-9 to TRBJ2-5; 12 bases are a match to TRBD2. This CDR3 is built from 16 residues. Losses at the gene ends were 4 bases for V and 4 bases for J; bases not matched to a gene: 7. Germline CDR1 is SEHNR and CDR2 is FQNEAQ (reference sequence).

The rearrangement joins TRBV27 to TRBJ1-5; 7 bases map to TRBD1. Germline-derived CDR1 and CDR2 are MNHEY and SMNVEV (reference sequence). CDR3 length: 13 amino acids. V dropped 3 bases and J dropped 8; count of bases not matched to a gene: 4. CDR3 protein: CASSFSQGEPQHF. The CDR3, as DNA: TGTGCCAGCAGTTTTTCCCAGGGGGAGCCCCAGCATTTT.

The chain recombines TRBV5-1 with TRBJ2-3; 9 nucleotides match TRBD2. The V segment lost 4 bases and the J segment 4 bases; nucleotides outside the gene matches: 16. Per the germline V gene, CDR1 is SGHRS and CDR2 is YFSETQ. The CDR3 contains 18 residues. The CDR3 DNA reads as TGCGCCAGCAGCCGAGGGGGCGGGAGGGCCAAAGTATCAGATACGCAGTATTTT. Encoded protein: CASSRGGGRAKVSDTQYF.

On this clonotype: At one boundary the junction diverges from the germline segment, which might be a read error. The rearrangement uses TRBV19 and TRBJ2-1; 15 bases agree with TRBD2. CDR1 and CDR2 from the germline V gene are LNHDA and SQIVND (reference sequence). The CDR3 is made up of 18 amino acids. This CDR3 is CSSSTRTSGRAGEYAQFF. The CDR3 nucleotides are TGTTCCAGTAGTACTAGGACTAGCGGGAGGGCCGGCGAATATGCGCAGTTCTTC.

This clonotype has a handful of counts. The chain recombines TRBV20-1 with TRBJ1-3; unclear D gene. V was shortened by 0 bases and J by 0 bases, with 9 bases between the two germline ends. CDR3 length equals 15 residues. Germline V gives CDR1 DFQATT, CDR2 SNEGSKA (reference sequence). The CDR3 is CSARDGAGSGNTIYF. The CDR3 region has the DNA TGCAGTGCTAGAGACGGCGCGGGCTCTGGAAACACCATATATTTT.

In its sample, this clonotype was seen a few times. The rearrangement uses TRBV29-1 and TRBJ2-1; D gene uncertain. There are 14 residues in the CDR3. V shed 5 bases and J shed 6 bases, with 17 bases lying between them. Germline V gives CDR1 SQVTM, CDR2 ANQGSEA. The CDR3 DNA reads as TGCAGCGTTTACCGTGGCGGAAGTGGCAATGAGCAGTTCTTC. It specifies CSVYRGGSGNEQFF.

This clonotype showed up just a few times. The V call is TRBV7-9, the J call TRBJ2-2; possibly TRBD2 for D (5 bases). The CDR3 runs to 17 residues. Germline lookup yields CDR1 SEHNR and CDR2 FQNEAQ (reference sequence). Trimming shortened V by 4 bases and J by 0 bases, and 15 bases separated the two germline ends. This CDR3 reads CASSSPRTPSNTGELFF. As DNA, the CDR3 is TGTGCCAGCAGCTCCCCTCGGACTCCCTCGAACACCGGGGAGCTGTTTTTT.

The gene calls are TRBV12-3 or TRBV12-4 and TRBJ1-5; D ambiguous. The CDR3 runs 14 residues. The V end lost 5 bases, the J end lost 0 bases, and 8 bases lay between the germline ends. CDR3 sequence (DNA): TGTGCCAGCAGTCTGATCGATAGCAATCAGCCCCAGCATTTT. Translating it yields CASSLIDSNQPQHF.

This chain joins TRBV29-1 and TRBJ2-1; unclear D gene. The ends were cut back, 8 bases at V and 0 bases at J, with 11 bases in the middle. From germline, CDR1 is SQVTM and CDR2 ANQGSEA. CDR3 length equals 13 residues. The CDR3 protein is CSTRDNSYNEQFF. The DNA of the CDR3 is TGCAGCACCCGAGACAACTCCTACAATGAGCAGTTCTTC.

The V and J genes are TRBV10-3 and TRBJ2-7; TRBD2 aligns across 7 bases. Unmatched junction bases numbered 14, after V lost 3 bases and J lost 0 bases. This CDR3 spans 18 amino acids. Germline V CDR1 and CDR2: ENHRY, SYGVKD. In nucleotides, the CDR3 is TGTGCCATCAGTGACGGGCTAGCGGAAAAACACGGCTCCTACGAGCAGTACTTC. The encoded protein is CAISDGLAEKHGSYEQYF.

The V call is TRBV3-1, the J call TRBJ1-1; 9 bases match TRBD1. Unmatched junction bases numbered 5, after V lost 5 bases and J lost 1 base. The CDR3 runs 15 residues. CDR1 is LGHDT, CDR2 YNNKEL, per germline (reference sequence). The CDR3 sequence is CASSSMGQGNTEAFF. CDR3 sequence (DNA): TGTGCCAGCAGCTCGATGGGACAGGGGAACACTGAAGCTTTCTTT.

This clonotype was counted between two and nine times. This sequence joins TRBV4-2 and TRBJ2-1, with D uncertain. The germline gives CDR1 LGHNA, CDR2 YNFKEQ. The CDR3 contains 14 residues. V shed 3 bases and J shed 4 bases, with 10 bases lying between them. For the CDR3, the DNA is TGTGCCAGCAGCCACCGCGGCCAATACAATGAGCAGTTCTTC. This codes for CASSHRGQYNEQFF.

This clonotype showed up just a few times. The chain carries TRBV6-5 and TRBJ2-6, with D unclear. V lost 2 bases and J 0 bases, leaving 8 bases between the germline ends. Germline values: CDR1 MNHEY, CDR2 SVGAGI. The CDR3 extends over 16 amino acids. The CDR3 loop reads CASSYAESSGANVLTF. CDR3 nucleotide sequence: TGTGCCAGCAGTTACGCGGAAAGCTCTGGGGCCAACGTCCTGACTTTC.

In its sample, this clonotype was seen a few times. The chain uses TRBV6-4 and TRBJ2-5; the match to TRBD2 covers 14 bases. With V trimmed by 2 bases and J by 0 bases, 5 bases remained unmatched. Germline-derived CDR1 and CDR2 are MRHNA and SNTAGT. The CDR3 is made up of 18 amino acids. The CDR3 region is CASSDAGTSGGYQETQYF. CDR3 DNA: TGTGCCAGCAGTGACGCTGGGACTAGCGGGGGCTACCAAGAGACCCAGTACTTC.

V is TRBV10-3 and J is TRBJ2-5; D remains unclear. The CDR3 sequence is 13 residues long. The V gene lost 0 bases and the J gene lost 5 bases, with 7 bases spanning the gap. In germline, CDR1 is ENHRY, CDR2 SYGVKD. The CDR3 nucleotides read TGTGCCATCAGTGAGTCGACGGCGGAGACCCAGTACTTC. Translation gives CAISESTAETQYF.

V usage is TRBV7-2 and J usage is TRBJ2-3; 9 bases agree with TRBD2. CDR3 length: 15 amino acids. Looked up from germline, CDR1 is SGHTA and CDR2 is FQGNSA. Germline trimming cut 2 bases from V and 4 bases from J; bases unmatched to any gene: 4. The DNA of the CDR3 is TGTGCCAGCAGCTTAAATAGCGGGAGATCAGATACGCAGTATTTT. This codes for CASSLNSGRSDTQYF. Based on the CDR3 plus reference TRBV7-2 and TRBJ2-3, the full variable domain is GAGVSQSPSNKVTEKGKDVELRCDPISGHTALYWYRQSLGQGLEFLIYFQGNSAPDKSGLPSDRFSAERTGGSVSTLTIQRTQQEDSAVYLCASSLNSGRSDTQYFGPGTRLTVL.

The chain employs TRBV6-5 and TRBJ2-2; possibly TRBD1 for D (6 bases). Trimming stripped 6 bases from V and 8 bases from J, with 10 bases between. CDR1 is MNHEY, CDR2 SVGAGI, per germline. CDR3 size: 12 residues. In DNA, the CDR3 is TGTGCCAGCAGCCCGCAGGGGGGGGAGCTGTTTTTT. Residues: CASSPQGGELFF.

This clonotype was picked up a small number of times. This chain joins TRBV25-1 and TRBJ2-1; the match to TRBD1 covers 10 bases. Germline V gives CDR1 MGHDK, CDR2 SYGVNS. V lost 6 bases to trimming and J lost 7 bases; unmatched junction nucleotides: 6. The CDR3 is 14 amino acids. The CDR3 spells CASSADRGGNEQFF. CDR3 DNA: TGTGCCAGCAGCGCGGACAGGGGGGGTAATGAGCAGTTCTTC.

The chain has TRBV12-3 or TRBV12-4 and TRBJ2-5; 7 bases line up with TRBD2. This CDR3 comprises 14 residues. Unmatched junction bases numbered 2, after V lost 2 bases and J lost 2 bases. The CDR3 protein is CASSLLADQETQYF. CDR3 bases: TGTGCCAGCAGTTTACTAGCGGATCAAGAGACCCAGTACTTC.

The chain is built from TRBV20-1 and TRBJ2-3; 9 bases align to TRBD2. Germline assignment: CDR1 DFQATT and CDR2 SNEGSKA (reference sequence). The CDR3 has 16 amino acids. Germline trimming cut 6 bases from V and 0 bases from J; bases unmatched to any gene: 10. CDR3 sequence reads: CSANPITSGSTDTQYF. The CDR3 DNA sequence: TGCAGTGCAAACCCTATTACTAGCGGGAGCACAGATACGCAGTATTTT.